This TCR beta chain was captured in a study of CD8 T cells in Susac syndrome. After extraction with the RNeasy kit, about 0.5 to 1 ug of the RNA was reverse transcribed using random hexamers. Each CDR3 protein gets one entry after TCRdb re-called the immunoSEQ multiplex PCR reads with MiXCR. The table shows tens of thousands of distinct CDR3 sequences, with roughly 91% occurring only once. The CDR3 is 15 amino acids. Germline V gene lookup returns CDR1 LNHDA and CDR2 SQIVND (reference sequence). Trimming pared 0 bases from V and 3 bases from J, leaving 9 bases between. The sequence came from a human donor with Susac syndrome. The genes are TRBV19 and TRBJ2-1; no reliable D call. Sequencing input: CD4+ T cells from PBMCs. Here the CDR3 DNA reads TGTGCCAGTAGTATAGATCATACAAGCTACAATGAGCAGTTCTTC. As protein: CASSIDHTSYNEQFF.